A single sample is the source of the 31 T cell receptor beta chains below, sequenced in a study of control samples from healthy donors and cancer patients (dated by TCRdb to the early 2020s). The library was generated by the immunoSEQ multiplex PCR assay. Entries here come from immuneACCESS through TCRdb and include only in-frame sequences with V and J called. Some clones fail to appear in such tables; in the studies checked, an unresolved V gene covers under half of the shortfall, and the cause of the remainder is unknown. The sample table contains some 120,000 clones; only one count was recorded for about 95% of them. Of the sample, 3.6% is held by the ten largest clones. Material for sequencing was blood. Receptors were obtained from a man aged 30-40 years in good health.

The chain uses TRBV7-9 and TRBJ1-2, with D hard to call. The length of the CDR3 is 13 residues. Germline-derived CDR1 and CDR2 are SEHNR and FQNEAQ (reference sequence). Trimming stripped 2 bases from V and 4 bases from J, with 8 bases between. The chain's CDR3 is CASSLKGPYGYTF. CDR3 sequence (DNA): TGTGCCAGCAGCTTAAAGGGTCCCTATGGCTACACCTTC. Drawing the rest from reference TRBV7-9 and TRBJ1-2, the complete variable domain is DTGVSQNPRHKITKRGQNVTFRCDPISEHNRLYWYRQTLGQGPEFLTYFQNEAQLEKSRLLSDRFSAERPKGSFSTLEIQRTEQGDSAMYLCASSLKGPYGYTFGSGTRLTVV.

The chain joins TRBV18 to TRBJ2-3; unclear D gene. Trimming removed 3 bases from V and 4 bases from J, with 8 bases in between. Per the germline V gene, CDR1 is KGHSH and CDR2 is LQKENI. This CDR3 is built from 13 residues. DNA of the CDR3: TGTGCCAGCTCACCGGCACCCTCAGATACGCAGTATTTT. Amino acids: CASSPAPSDTQYF.

The chain links TRBV3-1 (or the pseudogene TRBV3-2) to TRBJ1-2; D is unresolved. Trimming removed 4 bases from V and 4 bases from J, with 7 bases in between. In germline, CDR1 is LGHDT, CDR2 YNNKEL (reference sequence). CDR3 length equals 12 residues. As DNA, the CDR3 is TGTGCCAGCAGCCCCGGAGGCTATGGCTACACCTTC. Translation: CASSPGGYGYTF.

The gene calls are TRBV13 and TRBJ1-5, with unresolved D. V gave up 5 bases and J gave up 4 bases, with 12 bases separating them. This CDR3 is 14 amino acids long. Per germline, CDR1 PRHDT and CDR2 FYEKMQ (reference sequence). The CDR3 region has the DNA TGTGCCAGCAGCGTCCGGGAACTGAATCAGCCCCAGCATTTT. Translated: CASSVRELNQPQHF.

This chain connects TRBV7-2 to TRBJ1-1; D not certain. The CDR3 is 13 amino acids. Trimming cost V 4 bases and J 3 bases, with 9 bases left between them. From germline, CDR1 is SGHTA and CDR2 FQGNSA. The CDR3 DNA follows: TGTGCCAGCAGCTGGGGATGGGACACTGAAGCTTTCTTT. Translation: CASSWGWDTEAFF.

The rearrangement links TRBV4-1 to TRBJ1-1; the D gene is possibly TRBD1 (5 bases). Germline V gene lookup returns CDR1 MGHRA and CDR2 YSYEKL. The CDR3 is made up of 14 amino acids. The ends were cut back, 3 bases at V and 1 base at J, with 9 bases in the middle. The CDR3 loop is CASSHFQGNTEAFF. The CDR3 nucleotides read TGCGCCAGCAGCCATTTCCAGGGGAACACTGAAGCTTTCTTT.

The chain carries TRBV2 and TRBJ2-1; TRBD2 agrees at 7 bases. Germline assignment: CDR1 SNHLY and CDR2 FYNNEI. This CDR3 has 14 residues. Unmatched junction bases numbered 8, after V lost 8 bases and J lost 4 bases. CDR3 bases: TGTGCCAGCCTGCCGGGACTAACTTACAATGAGCAGTTCTTC. Its translation: CASLPGLTYNEQFF.

The chain combines TRBV7-8 with TRBJ1-5; 7 nucleotides match TRBD1. The J segment lost 1 base and the V segment lost 1 base, leaving 4 bases of the junction unmatched. Germline CDR1 SGHVS, CDR2 FQNEAQ. The CDR3 is 16 residues long. The DNA of the CDR3 is TGTGCCAGCAGCTTAGGAGGGGGCAGGAGCAATCAGCCCCAGCATTTT. Protein sequence: CASSLGGGRSNQPQHF.

This CDR3 reads CASRPGGSYGYTF. The CDR3 bases are TGTGCCAGCAGGCCGGGGGGAAGTTATGGCTACACCTTC. The V call is TRBV6-6, the J call TRBJ1-2; a possible D gene is TRBD1 (5 bases). Per the germline V gene, CDR1 is MNHNY and CDR2 is SVGAGI (reference sequence). V lost 6 bases, J lost 5 bases, and 13 bases lay in between. This CDR3 has 13 residues.

The rearrangement uses TRBV5-1 and TRBJ1-3, with D unresolved. The germline CDR1 and CDR2 sequences are SGHRS and YFSETQ. This CDR3 contains 15 residues. The V gene lost 0 bases and the J gene lost 0 bases, with 7 bases spanning the gap. The CDR3 reads CASSLGHNSGNTIYF. CDR3 in DNA: TGCGCCAGCAGCTTGGGTCACAACTCTGGAAACACCATATATTTT.

The chain uses TRBV9 and TRBJ1-1; a weak D match, TRBD1 (5 bases). With 0 bases removed from V and 4 bases from J, the gap between germline ends came to 13 bases. The CDR3 contains 15 residues. Germline loops: CDR1 SGDLS, CDR2 YYNGEE. In nucleotides, the CDR3 is TGTGCCAGCAGCGTAGGTACGGGGCCGGTCACTGAAGCTTTCTTT. This gives the protein CASSVGTGPVTEAFF.

V is TRBV29-1 and J is TRBJ2-5; D uncertain. CDR1 is SQVTM, CDR2 ANQGSEA, per germline. The V end was cut by 4 bases, the J end by 0 bases, with 6 bases between. The CDR3 consists of 12 residues. The DNA of the CDR3 is TGCAGCGTTGCTTCGTACCAAGAGACCCAGTACTTC. The encoded protein is CSVASYQETQYF.

The CDR3, as DNA: TGTGCCAGCAGCGGCCCCTCTACCTACGAGCAGTACTTC. Protein sequence: CASSGPSTYEQYF. V usage is TRBV7-9 and J usage is TRBJ2-7; D gene uncertain. Trimming took 5 bases from V and 2 from J, leaving 10 bases between them. The CDR3 covers 13 residues. Germline-derived CDR1 and CDR2 are SEHNR and FQNEAQ (reference sequence).

The rearrangement links TRBV9 to TRBJ1-1; D is ambiguous. V lost 2 bases and J 2 bases, leaving 22 bases between the germline ends. The CDR3 spans 18 residues. Germline V lookup: CDR1 SGDLS, CDR2 YYNGEE. In DNA, the CDR3 is TGTGCCAGCAGCGTGGGGAAGTCCCTGAGGGCGACAAACACTGAAGCTTTCTTT. Protein: CASSVGKSLRATNTEAFF.

The V gene is TRBV30, the J gene TRBJ1-6; weak D call: TRBD1 (5 bases). The germline V and J ends were trimmed by 2 bases and 7 bases, with 12 bases remaining between them. The CDR3 spans 14 residues. Germline V lookup: CDR1 GTSNPN, CDR2 SVGIG (reference sequence). The CDR3: CAWSRETANSPLHF. CDR3 bases: TGTGCCTGGAGTAGGGAGACAGCGAATTCACCCCTCCACTTT.

The chain employs TRBV5-8 and TRBJ2-3, with D perhaps TRBD1 or TRBD2 (6 bases each). Trimming removed 9 bases at V and 3 bases at J, with 14 bases between. The CDR3 length is 13 residues. The germline V gene encodes CDR1 SGHTS and CDR2 YDEGEE. Here the CDR3 reads CATEGGGTDTQYF. In nucleotides, the CDR3 is TGTGCCACCGAGGGGGGCGGGACAGATACGCAGTATTTT.

The chain recombines TRBV10-1 with TRBJ2-3; D ambiguous. The CDR3 contains 14 residues. CDR1 and CDR2 from the germline V gene are WNHNN and SYGVQD (reference sequence). V was shortened by 2 bases and J by 2 bases, with 8 bases between the two germline ends. CDR3 coding DNA: TGCGCCAGCAGTGAGCACCGCAACACAGATACGCAGTATTTT. Its translation: CASSEHRNTDTQYF.

The chain uses TRBV6-5 and TRBJ1-4, with TRBD1 matching over 8 bases. Germline V lookup: CDR1 MNHEY, CDR2 SVGAGI. The CDR3 length is 15 residues. V dropped 0 bases and J dropped 10; count of bases not matched to a gene: 7. The CDR3 DNA reads as TGTGCCAGCAGTTACTCATTCGTAACAGGGGGAAAACTGTTTTTT. This encodes CASSYSFVTGGKLFF.

The chain carries TRBV3-1 (or the pseudogene TRBV3-2) and TRBJ2-5, with a tentative D call TRBD1 (6 bases). The germline CDR1 and CDR2 sequences are LGHDT and YNNKEL (reference sequence). The CDR3 sequence is 15 residues long. V lost 3 bases to trimming and J lost 1 base, with 12 bases between them. Here the CDR3 reads CASSQGQTRQETQYF. The CDR3 coding sequence is TGTGCCAGCAGCCAGGGACAAACGCGCCAAGAGACCCAGTACTTC.

This chain connects TRBV3-1 (or the pseudogene TRBV3-2) to TRBJ2-2, with 12 bases matching TRBD2. The CDR3 spans 17 residues. Germline V lookup: CDR1 LGHDT, CDR2 YNNKEL (reference sequence). The trim removed 4 bases at V and 8 bases at J, leaving 11 bases unmatched. The CDR3 spells CASSLPGTSGLSGELFF. The CDR3 DNA is TGTGCCAGCAGCCTACCCGGGACTAGCGGGCTCTCGGGGGAGCTGTTTTTT.

The chain links TRBV2 to TRBJ2-5, with 8 bases lining up with TRBD1. The CDR3 runs to 12 residues. Trimming removed 6 bases from V and 4 bases from J; junction bases left unmatched: 1. Germline V gene sequence: CDR1 SNHLY, CDR2 FYNNEI. As DNA, the CDR3 is TGTGCCAGCAGGACAGGGGTAGAGACCCAGTACTTC. Its protein is CASRTGVETQYF.

The chain links TRBV7-9 to TRBJ1-2, with D perhaps matching TRBD1 (6 bases). V was cut by 6 bases and J by 11 bases, with 16 bases left in between. This CDR3 has 12 residues. CDR1 is SEHNR, CDR2 FQNEAQ, per germline (reference sequence). The CDR3 DNA reads TGTGCCAGCAGAACTATTACAGGGAATTACACCTTC. This translates into CASRTITGNYTF.

This clone was recorded once. The chain couples TRBV9 to TRBJ2-5; D is undetermined. The CDR3 has 14 amino acids. Trimming cost V 4 bases and J 0 bases, with 10 bases left between them. Germline V gene sequence: CDR1 SGDLS, CDR2 YYNGEE. The chain's CDR3 is CASSFDPNQETQYF. Here the CDR3 DNA reads TGTGCCAGCAGCTTCGACCCAAACCAAGAGACCCAGTACTTC.

The chain recombines TRBV11-2 with TRBJ2-3; 13 bases are a match to TRBD2. V lost 5 bases and J lost 4; bases outside the gene matches: 3. The germline gives CDR1 SGHAT, CDR2 FQNNGV. This CDR3 is built from 15 residues. In DNA form, the CDR3 reads TGTGCCAGCAGCGCACTAGCGGGGGGGCCAGATACGCAGTATTTT. Translating gives CASSALAGGPDTQYF.

This clone was counted a single time. This chain uses TRBV6-6 with TRBJ1-5; D is uncertain. Trimming removed 2 bases from V and 3 bases from J, with 14 bases in between. The CDR3 is 16 residues long. Germline lookup yields CDR1 MNHNY and CDR2 SVGAGI (reference sequence). CDR3 nucleotide sequence: TGTGCCAGCAGTTACATTACTGGAGGGTTCAATCAGCCCCAGCATTTT. This encodes CASSYITGGFNQPQHF.

The CDR3 loop is CASSLWGADPYGYTF. CDR3 DNA: TGTGCCAGCAGCTTATGGGGCGCTGACCCCTATGGCTACACCTTC. The chain couples TRBV7-2 to TRBJ1-2, with D perhaps TRBD1 (5 bases). Trimming stripped 2 bases from V and 4 bases from J, with 14 bases between. The CDR3 runs 15 residues. CDR1 and CDR2 from the germline V gene are SGHTA and FQGNSA.

The rearrangement uses TRBV21-1 and TRBJ1-4; TRBD1 is taken as the D call from the table, unchecked against the DNA. TRBV21-1 represents a pseudogene. The CDR3 totals 19 residues. The CDR3 nucleotides are TGTGCCAGCAGCAAAGAGGGGGACGTAGAGGGGTTTCGGAATGAAAAACTGTTTTTT. This encodes CASSKEGDVEGFRNEKLFF.

This clone showed up just once. The chain recombines TRBV5-1 with TRBJ1-1, with 11 bases aligning to TRBD1. This CDR3 contains 16 residues. Germline assignment: CDR1 SGHRS and CDR2 YFSETQ. V gave up 0 bases and J gave up 7 bases; unmatched junction bases: 8. The CDR3 nucleotides are TGCGCCAGCAGCTTGGTCGGTGGGACAGGGGGTAGTGAAGCTTTCTTT. As protein: CASSLVGGTGGSEAFF. The complete variable domain, with remaining parts taken from reference TRBV5-1 and TRBJ1-1, reads KAGVTQTPRYLIKTRGQQVTLSCSPISGHRSVSWYQQTPGQGLQFLFEYFSETQRNKGNFPGRFSGRQFSNSRSEMNVSTLELGDSALYLCASSLVGGTGGSEAFFGQGTRLTVV.

J is TRBJ1-5 and V is TRBV2, with 7 bases lining up with TRBD1. V gave up 4 bases and J gave up 7 bases; unmatched junction bases: 10. Germline loops: CDR1 SNHLY, CDR2 FYNNEI. The CDR3 is 15 amino acids. The CDR3 sequence is CASSVRGGAGQPQHF. As DNA, the CDR3 is TGTGCCAGCAGTGTGAGAGGGGGCGCGGGACAGCCCCAGCATTTT.

The CDR3 DNA reads as TGTGCCAGCTCACTAACGGGGGGGAACTATGGCTACACCTTC. It is translated as CASSLTGGNYGYTF. This sequence joins TRBV18 and TRBJ1-2; a possible D gene is TRBD1 (5 bases). V was trimmed by 4 bases and J by 2 bases, leaving 11 bases between them. This CDR3 is built from 14 residues. Germline V gene data show CDR1 as KGHSH and CDR2 as LQKENI.

V usage is TRBV19 and J usage is TRBJ1-5, with D hard to call. Germline V gene lookup returns CDR1 LNHDA and CDR2 SQIVND (reference sequence). Trimming stripped 8 bases from V and 6 bases from J, with 20 bases between. The CDR3 is made up of 15 amino acids. The DNA of the CDR3 is TGTGCCAGTCAAGAAGGGATTTCGTTACGTCAGCCCCAGCATTTT. This gives the protein CASQEGISLRQPQHF.